The sequence of this TCR beta chain was determined in a study of cytotoxic CD8 clonotypes in ibrutinib-treated CLL. Profiling relied on immunoSEQ multiplex PCR, and the TCRdb table lists in-frame clones only, not all of them. The table shows some 85,000 clones, with over 60% occurring only once. This specimen was PBMCs, taken after 24 months of ibrutinib treatment. The sequence was collected from a human donor with chronic lymphocytic leukemia.

CDR3 loop: CASSVGQMNTEAFF. The CDR3 nucleotides are TGCGCCAGCAGCGTCGGACAGATGAACACTGAAGCTTTCTTT. J is TRBJ1-1 and V is TRBV5-1; D is perhaps TRBD1 (6 bases). Germline CDR1 is SGHRS and CDR2 is YFSETQ. CDR3 length equals 14 residues. The V end was cut by 4 bases, the J end by 0 bases, with 10 bases between.